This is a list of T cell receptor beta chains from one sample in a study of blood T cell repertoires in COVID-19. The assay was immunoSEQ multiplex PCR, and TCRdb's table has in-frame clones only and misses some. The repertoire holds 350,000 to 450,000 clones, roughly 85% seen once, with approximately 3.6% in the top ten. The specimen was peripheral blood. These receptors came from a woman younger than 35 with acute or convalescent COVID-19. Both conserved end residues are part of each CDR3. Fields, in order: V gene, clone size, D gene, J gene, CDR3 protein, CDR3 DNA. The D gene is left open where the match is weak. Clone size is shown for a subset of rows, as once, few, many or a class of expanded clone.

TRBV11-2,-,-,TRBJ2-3,CASSLDLAGGTDTQYF,TGTGCCAGCAGCTTAGATCTTGCAGGGGGCACAGATACGCAGTATTTT
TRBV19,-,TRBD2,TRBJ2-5,CASSFGLAGGPSPQYF,TGTGCCAGTAGTTTCGGACTAGCGGGAGGGCCTTCGCCCCAGTACTTC
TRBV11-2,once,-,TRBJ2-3,CASTEKGADTQYF,TGTGCCAGCACCGAGAAGGGGGCAGATACGCAGTATTTT
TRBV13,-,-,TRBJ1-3,CASSDSIGPGNTIYF,TGTGCCAGCAGCGACTCGATTGGCCCTGGAAACACCATATATTTT
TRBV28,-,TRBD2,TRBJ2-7,CASSLGQGGYEQYF,TGTGCCAGCAGTTTGGGGCAGGGAGGGTACGAGCAGTACTTC
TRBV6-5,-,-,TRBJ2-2,CASRIRRVTGELFF,TGTGCCAGCAGGATTCGGAGGGTCACCGGGGAGCTGTTTTTT
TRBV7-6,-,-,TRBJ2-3,CASSLAESPGTDTQYF,TGTGCCAGCAGCTTAGCGGAGAGCCCGGGCACAGATACGCAGTATTTT
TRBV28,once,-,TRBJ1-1,CASSLVRENTEAFF,TGTGCCAGCAGTTTGGTAAGAGAGAACACTGAAGCTTTCTTT
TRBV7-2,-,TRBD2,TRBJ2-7,CASRLAGGTYEQYF,TGTGCCAGCAGGCTAGCGGGGGGGACCTACGAGCAGTACTTC
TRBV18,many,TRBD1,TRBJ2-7,CASSPTTGGMYEQYF,TGTGCCAGCTCACCCACGACAGGGGGCATGTACGAGCAGTACTTC
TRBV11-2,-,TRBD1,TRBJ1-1,CASSDYFTGDRDTEAFF,TGTGCCAGCAGCGACTATTTTACAGGGGATAGGGACACTGAAGCTTTCTTT
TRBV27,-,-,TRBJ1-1,CASSSRERDTEAFF,TGTGCCAGCAGTTCCAGGGAGCGGGACACTGAAGCTTTCTTT
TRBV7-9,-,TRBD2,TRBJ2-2,CASPREGGGVDTGELFF,TGTGCCAGCCCTAGGGAGGGCGGGGGAGTGGACACCGGGGAGCTGTTTTTT
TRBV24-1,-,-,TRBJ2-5,CATSDWTAQGTQYF,TGTGCCACCAGTGATTGGACTGCGCAAGGGACCCAGTACTTC
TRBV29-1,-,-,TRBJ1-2,CSVSPRREYGYTF,TGCAGCGTTTCTCCGCGGAGGGAATATGGCTACACCTTC
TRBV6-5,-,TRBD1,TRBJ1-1,CASSLDRGSLNEAFF,TGTGCCAGCAGTTTGGACAGGGGATCTCTCAATGAAGCTTTCTTT
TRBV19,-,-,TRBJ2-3,CASSPQDTDTQYF,TGTGCCAGTAGTCCTCAGGACACAGATACGCAGTATTTT
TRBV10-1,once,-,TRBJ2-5,CASSRDGGETQYF,TGCGCCAGCAGCCGGGACGGAGGGGAGACCCAGTACTTC
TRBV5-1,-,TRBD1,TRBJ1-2,CASSLVSGQGGGYTF,TGCGCCAGCAGCTTGGTCTCGGGACAGGGGGGCGGCTACACCTTC
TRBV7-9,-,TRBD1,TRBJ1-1,CASDSGGSTEAFF,TGTGCCAGCGATTCAGGGGGGAGCACTGAAGCTTTCTTT
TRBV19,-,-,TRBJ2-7,CASSIGAVYEQYF,TGTGCCAGTAGTATTGGGGCTGTCTACGAGCAGTACTTC
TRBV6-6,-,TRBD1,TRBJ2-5,CASSRTGVQETQYF,TGTGCCAGCAGTAGGACAGGGGTCCAAGAGACCCAGTACTTC
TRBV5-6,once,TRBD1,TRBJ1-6,CASSLVQGEADNSPLHF,TGTGCCAGCAGCTTGGTGCAGGGGGAAGCTGATAATTCACCCCTCCACTTT
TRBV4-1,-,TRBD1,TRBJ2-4,CASSFKITGQGNIQYF,TGCGCCAGCAGCTTCAAGATTACGGGACAGGGGAACATTCAGTACTTC
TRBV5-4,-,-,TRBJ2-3,CASSRDSYTSTDTQYF,TGTGCCAGCAGCAGGGACTCCTATACTAGCACAGATACGCAGTATTTT
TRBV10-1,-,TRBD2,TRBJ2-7,CASSTGTSGYEQYF,TGCGCCAGCAGTACCGGGACTAGCGGCTACGAGCAGTACTTC
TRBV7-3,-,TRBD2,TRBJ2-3,CASSSGLAGDTQYF,TGTGCCAGCAGCTCCGGACTAGCGGGGGATACGCAGTATTTT
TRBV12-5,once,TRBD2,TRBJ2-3,CASGLVLGSGGADTQYF,TGTGCTAGTGGTTTGGTACTTGGTAGCGGGGGGGCCGATACGCAGTATTTT
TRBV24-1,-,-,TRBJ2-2,CAIGPTGMNTGELFF,TGTGCCATCGGACCGACAGGAATGAACACCGGGGAGCTGTTTTTT
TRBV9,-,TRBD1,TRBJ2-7,CASSETGVPYEQYF,TGTGCCAGCAGCGAAACAGGGGTCCCCTACGAGCAGTACTTC
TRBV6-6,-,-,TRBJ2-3,CASSYSRQTADTQYF,TGTGCCAGCAGTTACTCGAGGCAAACCGCAGATACGCAGTATTTT
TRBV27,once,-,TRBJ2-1,CASRGTRKQEQFF,TGTGCCAGCAGAGGAACTCGAAAACAGGAGCAGTTCTTC
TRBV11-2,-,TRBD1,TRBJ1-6,CASRRPGTGNSPLHF,TGTGCCAGCAGACGGCCCGGGACAGGGAATTCACCCCTCCACTTT
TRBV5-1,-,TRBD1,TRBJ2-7,CASSLRQGSYEQYF,TGCGCCAGCAGCTTGAGACAGGGGTCCTACGAGCAGTACTTC
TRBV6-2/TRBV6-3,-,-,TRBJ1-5,CASSSTGNSNQPQHF,TGTGCCAGCAGTTCAACAGGGAACAGCAATCAGCCCCAGCATTTT
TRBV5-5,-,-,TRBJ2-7,CASSPPGYEQYF,TGTGCCAGCAGCCCCCCCGGCTACGAGCAGTACTTC
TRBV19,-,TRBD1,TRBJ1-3,CASRNRGSGNTIYF,TGTGCCAGTAGGAACAGGGGCTCTGGAAACACCATATATTTT
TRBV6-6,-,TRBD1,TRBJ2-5,CASTPDRVEAQETQYF,TGTGCCAGTACCCCGGACAGGGTTGAGGCCCAAGAGACCCAGTACTTC
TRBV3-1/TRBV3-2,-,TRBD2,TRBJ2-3,CASSQEGIAGVSTDTQYF,TGTGCCAGCAGCCAAGAGGGCATAGCGGGAGTCAGCACAGATACGCAGTATTTT
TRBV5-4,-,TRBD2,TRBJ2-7,CASSLGAREVGAYEQYF,TGTGCCAGCAGCTTGGGGGCTCGGGAGGTTGGCGCCTACGAGCAGTACTTC
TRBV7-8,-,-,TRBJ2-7,CASSQSPGSGYEQYF,TGTGCCAGCAGCCAAAGTCCCGGGAGCGGGTACGAGCAGTACTTC